The entry below gives a single T cell receptor beta chain sequence along with its context. No antigen is known for it. V lost 2 bases and J 4 bases, leaving 21 bases between the germline ends. The germline V gene encodes CDR1 LGHNT and CDR2 FRNRAP. The CDR3 has 18 amino acids. The primer mix had 60 Vbeta and 13 Jbeta primers. Per the authors' pipeline: Around 11 million of roughly 81 million unique TCR beta chains were shared, per a later count. Libraries were prepared by immunoSEQ multiplex PCR; TCRdb keeps only in-frame clonotypes and omits some of them. Clonal size and the V and J genes are those of that table, whereas D and trimming came from the DNA. This sample has about 200,000 clones, with around 64% found just once. The sample is drawn from a study of cytomegalovirus exposure and HLA in healthy donors. General study points: HLA restriction was apparent for most CMV-associated TCR beta chains in a later analysis.

The chain links TRBV12-5 to TRBJ2-1, with a possible D match to TRBD2 (5 bases). The sequence was collected from a man aged 40-49 years in good health and CMV-seropositive. Material: PBMCs. CDR3 nucleotide sequence: TGTGCTAGTGGTTTGAACTCCCGGGGTGGTCGAAGGTACAATGAGCAGTTCTTC. It yields the protein CASGLNSRGGRRYNEQFF.